A selection of T cell receptor beta chains follows, all from one sample in a study of CD8 T cells in ankylosing spondylitis. TCRdb processed the 5' RACE reads anew with MiXCR; each CDR3 protein has one entry. The repertoire holds about 360,000 distinct CDR3 sequences, with more than 20% as singletons. Sequencing input: blood, either unsorted or a sorted T cell fraction (not recorded which). These receptors were taken from a male donor with ankylosing spondylitis or in good health (not recorded which). Each CDR3 is given with its conserved first and last residue. The D gene is left open where the match is weak. Rows give clone size only sometimes, using once, few, many, or a class for an expanded clone.

TRBJ2-3	few	.	TRBV12-3/TRBV12-4	TGTGCCAGCAGAAACAGGGATTTCACAGATACGCAGTATTTT	CASRNRDFTDTQYF
TRBJ2-7	few	TRBD2	TRBV28	TGTGCCAGCAGTGACAGGGGACTAGCGGGGGGCTACGAGCAGTACTTC	CASSDRGLAGGYEQYF
TRBJ1-5	few	TRBD1	TRBV9	TGTGCCAGCAGTCGGACAGGGGCCGCTTCGCCCCAGCATTTT	CASSRTGAASPQHF
TRBJ2-1	.	.	TRBV11-2	TGTGCCAGCAGGGCGAGGGGGTTGTTATACAATGAGCAGTTCTTC	CASRARGLLYNEQFF
TRBJ2-7	.	.	TRBV11-2	TGTGCCACCGCGGGATATTTAGTGGCGGGTGGCTCCTACGAGCAGTACTTC	CATAGYLVAGGSYEQYF
TRBJ2-1	.	TRBD1	TRBV19	TGTGCCAGTAGTATAGTTTCAGGGGGCGTCGACAATGAGCAGTTCTTC	CASSIVSGGVDNEQFF
TRBJ2-3	.	TRBD2	TRBV9	TGTGCCAGCAGCGCTACTAGCGGGGCTAGCACAGATACGCAGTATTTT	CASSATSGASTDTQYF
TRBJ2-5	.	.	TRBV6-5	TGTGCCAGCAGTTACCAGGGTCCCGAGCAAGAGACCCAGTACTTC	CASSYQGPEQETQYF
TRBJ1-2	few	TRBD1	TRBV6-2/TRBV6-3	TGTGCCAGCAGTGACCCAGGGGGAGTGGACTATGGCTACACCTTC	CASSDPGGVDYGYTF
TRBJ1-3	.	TRBD1	TRBV11-2	TGTGCCAGCAGCTTCGGGACAGGAGGAAACACCATATATTTT	CASSFGTGGNTIYF
TRBJ1-3	few	.	TRBV20-1	TGCAGTGCTTCTCCGACCGACTCGGTCCCTGGAGAGCCCATATATTTT	CSASPTDSVPGEPIYF
TRBJ2-7	.	TRBD1	TRBV6-5	TGTGCCAGCAGTTTAACAGGGGCGCCCTCCTACGAGCAGTACTTC	CASSLTGAPSYEQYF
TRBJ2-1	.	.	TRBV11-2	TGTGCCAGCAGCCCAGCTAATCCCTACAATGAGCAGTTCTTC	CASSPANPYNEQFF
TRBJ2-1	few	TRBD2	TRBV29-1	TGCAGCATGGGACTAGTTGGCCCTGGTGAGCAGTTCTTC	CSMGLVGPGEQFF
TRBJ1-1	few	.	TRBV7-8	TGTGCCAGCAGCTTCCTGCAAGGGAGCACTGAAGCTTTCTTT	CASSFLQGSTEAFF
TRBJ1-1	.	TRBD1	TRBV10-3	TGTGCCACGACTGGACAGGGGGTAGGGTGGAACACTGAAGCTTTCTTT	CATTGQGVGWNTEAFF
TRBJ1-1	once	TRBD1	TRBV27	TGTACCAGCAGCATGACAGGGGGTCTTCAGGGTGAAGCTTTCTTT	CTSSMTGGLQGEAFF
TRBJ2-3	.	.	TRBV9	TGTGCCAGCAGCGTAGAGTCTCGGGGGTGGGATACGCAGTATTTT	CASSVESRGWDTQYF
TRBJ2-6	.	.	TRBV11-1	TGTGCCAGCAGCTATCTACTCGGGGAATACTCTGGGGCCAACGTCCTGACTTTC	CASSYLLGEYSGANVLTF
TRBJ1-1	.	TRBD1	TRBV5-6	TGTGCCAGCAGCACCGGGACAGGGGGCACTGAAGCTTTCTTT	CASSTGTGGTEAFF
TRBJ1-1	few	.	TRBV4-1	TGCGCCAGCAGCCAACTCGGATACACTGAAGCTTTCTTT	CASSQLGYTEAFF
TRBJ2-2	few	.	TRBV11-3	TGTGCCAGCAGCTCTAACAGGGCCGGGACCGGGGAGCTGTTTTTT	CASSSNRAGTGELFF
TRBJ2-2	few	.	TRBV7-9	TGTGCCAGCCCGCCGATGAACCTTCACACCGGGGAGCTGTTTTTT	CASPPMNLHTGELFF
TRBJ1-4	.	.	TRBV5-1	TGCGCCAGCAGCTCAGACGGGGCAACTAATGAAAAACTGTTTTTT	CASSSDGATNEKLFF
TRBJ2-1	few	.	TRBV12-3/TRBV12-4	TGTGCCAGCGGTCAACCGGGTCTGTCCGAGTTCTTC	CASGQPGLSEFF
TRBJ1-6	.	.	TRBV15	TGTGCCACCAGCAGAGACATCGCCACCGAAAATTCACCCCTCCACTTT	CATSRDIATENSPLHF
TRBJ2-7	.	TRBD1	TRBV28	TGTGCCAGCAGTAAGACAGGGAGATCCTACGAGCAGTACTTC	CASSKTGRSYEQYF
TRBJ1-5	.	.	TRBV19	TGTGCCAGTAGTATGACAGACTATAGCAATCAGCCCCAGCATTTT	CASSMTDYSNQPQHF
TRBJ2-1	.	.	TRBV7-9	TGTGCCAGCAGCTTGACGCCGGGGTTTGTATCCTACAATGAGCAGTTCTTC	CASSLTPGFVSYNEQFF
TRBJ2-7	many	.	TRBV12-3/TRBV12-4	TGTGCCAGCAGTCCCGTCACGAACACCTACGAGCAGTACTTC	CASSPVTNTYEQYF
TRBJ2-1	many	.	TRBV29-1	TGCAGCGTTGATGGAGGGGGGCTTCCTTCCTACAATGAGCAGTTCTTC	CSVDGGGLPSYNEQFF
TRBJ2-1	.	TRBD1	TRBV2	TGTGCCAGCAGTGACGGACAGGGGGCCCTCTACAATGAGCAGTTCTTC	CASSDGQGALYNEQFF
TRBJ2-3	.	.	TRBV28	TGTGCCAGCAGCATTAGCGGCTCCACAGATACGCAGTATTTT	CASSISGSTDTQYF
TRBJ2-5	many	.	TRBV28	TGTGCCAGCAGTTCCTTGGGGGGTTCTGAGACCCAGTACTTC	CASSSLGGSETQYF
TRBJ2-7	.	.	TRBV6-5	TGTGCCAGCAGTTATGCCAGGGGCGGCTACGAGCAGTACTTC	CASSYARGGYEQYF
TRBJ1-2	few	.	TRBV12-3/TRBV12-4	TGTGCCAGCAGTTTTAGGCAGACCTATGGCTACACCTTC	CASSFRQTYGYTF
TRBJ2-5	.	TRBD1	TRBV7-9	TGTGCCAGCAGCTTTCGCCTGGGACAGCAAGAGACCCAGTACTTC	CASSFRLGQQETQYF
TRBJ2-7	.	TRBD1	TRBV4-1	TGCGCCAGCAGCCAGAGAGAAACCGGGACAGGTGATTACGAGCAGTACTTC	CASSQRETGTGDYEQYF
TRBJ1-6	.	.	TRBV11-2	TGTGCCAGCAGCTTATCGGGGGGGGCTGGGAATTCACCCCTCCACTTT	CASSLSGGAGNSPLHF
TRBJ1-2	.	TRBD1	TRBV20-1	TGCAGTGCCCCGACAGGGAACTATGGCTACACCTTC	CSAPTGNYGYTF
TRBJ2-3	.	TRBD2	TRBV6-1	TGTGCCAGCGGAGCTAGCGGGGGCACAGATACGCAGTATTTT	CASGASGGTDTQYF
TRBJ2-7	.	TRBD1	TRBV7-9	TGTGCCAGCAGCCCGGGACAGCTCGAGCAGTACTTC	CASSPGQLEQYF
TRBJ2-4	.	TRBD2	TRBV12-3/TRBV12-4	TGTGCCAGCAGTTTGACGCGGGGGGTAGCCAAAAACATTCAGTACTTC	CASSLTRGVAKNIQYF
TRBJ2-7	few	.	TRBV12-3/TRBV12-4	TGTGCCAGCAGTTTGGATCAGTCCTACGAGCAGTACTTC	CASSLDQSYEQYF
TRBJ2-7	many	.	TRBV12-3/TRBV12-4	TGTGCCAGCAGTTTATCAGGGCCCGAGCAGTACTTC	CASSLSGPEQYF
TRBJ2-2	few	TRBD1	TRBV30	TGTGCCTGGAGTCCCCGGGACAGGGAAACCGGGGAGCTGTTTTTT	CAWSPRDRETGELFF
TRBJ2-7	.	.	TRBV27	TGTGCCAGCGGCTCTAGGGGCTCCGAGCAGTACTTC	CASGSRGSEQYF
TRBJ2-3	few	TRBD2	TRBV11-2	TGTGCCAGCACGGGGGGGCAGGGTGCGGCAGATACGCAGTATTTT	CASTGGQGAADTQYF
TRBJ2-1	.	.	TRBV6-1	TGTGCCAGCGCCCGCGGTAGTTTCGGTGAGCAGTTCTTC	CASARGSFGEQFF
TRBJ2-1	.	TRBD2	TRBV11-1	TGTGCCAGCAGCTTAGAGGCGGGGGGGCTCAATGAGCAGTTCTTC	CASSLEAGGLNEQFF
TRBJ2-7	.	.	TRBV30	TGTGCCTGGAGTTTGGGTGGCGAGCAGTACTTC	CAWSLGGEQYF
TRBJ2-1	few	.	TRBV10-3	TGTGCCATCAGTGAGTCGTTCTCTATAGCTAATGAGCAGTTCTTC	CAISESFSIANEQFF
TRBJ1-6	few	.	TRBV7-9	TGTGCCAGCAGGGAAGAGAGTTCACCCCTCCACTTT	CASREESSPLHF